This T cell receptor beta chain appears in the sequencing data of a study of shared clonotypes between healthy human individuals. Findings and limits, study-wide: Memory subsets had estimated richness that was generally smaller than that of naive subsets.

This clone was seen once. Its antigen is not known. The assay was immunoSEQ multiplex PCR, and TCRdb's table has in-frame clones only and misses some. The data show 550,000 to 800,000 clones, less than 95% seen once. Deletions cut 3 bases from V and 7 bases from J, with 7 bases between. This CDR3 spans 12 amino acids. Germline V gene lookup returns CDR1 MNHEY and CDR2 SMNVEV (reference sequence). The chain uses TRBV27 and TRBJ2-1, with D unclear. The source of this sequence is a man between 18 and 35 years old in good health. Some clones in this sample may be carry-over from other donors' samples. The sequenced sample consisted of memory CD8+ T cells from PBMCs. Subset specified: CD45RO+ cells pooled with CCR7-negative TemRA cells. The CDR3 coding sequence is TGTGCCAGCAGTTTGCGGCAGAATGAGCAGTTCTTC. Its protein is CASSLRQNEQFF.